This is a list of T cell receptor beta chains from one sample in a study of beta chain features in type 1 diabetes. Sequencing was performed with immunoSEQ multiplex PCR; in TCRdb, only in-frame clones are kept and a portion is missing. Of around 300,000 clones listed, around 7.3% are singletons. Sequenced: central memory CD4+ T cells from blood. The receptors originated from a woman between 18 and 29 years old in good health. Both conserved end residues are trimmed from each CDR3.

V gene,CDR3 protein
TRBV4-2,ASSQDGRGRTIF
TRBV7-2,ASSAILVGRGYT
TRBV5-6,ASSLGVASNQPQH
TRBV7-3,ASSLSGEGTEAF
TRBV9,ASSPLAGTYNEQF
TRBV23-1,ASSPARDRTQETQY
TRBV7-3,ASSPGPQETQY
TRBV7-2,ASSATRNQPQH
TRBV9,ASSVSFSASGETQY
TRBV2,ASSVGAEAF
TRBV11-2,ASSLGAGDYGYT
TRBV6-6,AISPHRGDGTDTQY
TRBV7-2,ASSLQQAEAF
TRBV7-2,ASSLVREADTQY
TRBV2,ASTKDTPGNQPQH
TRBV7-2,ASSLFLGAGNSPLH
TRBV4-2,ASTPSRGQLNSPLH
TRBV7-2,ASSLGGYNEQY
TRBV7-3,ASGLPGSEQY
TRBV7-2,ASSPGGFNQPQH
TRBV4-3,ASSQDLGRETSSGANVLT
TRBV28,ASSPHRPGANYGYT
TRBV27,ASSPADRDSYNEQF
TRBV7-9,ASSLERGRETQY
TRBV7-9,ASSYPPGQGQETQY
TRBV7-2,ASSFRMATEAF
TRBV27,ASSPTGGRKNIQY
TRBV12-5,ASGLVLGQGPYEQY
TRBV2,ASSEPDRGRPEAF